The 5 T cell receptor beta chains listed next were all sequenced from one sample in a study of regulatory and conventional T cells in RAG deficiency (dated 2017 in TCRdb). Before genomic DNA was extracted, regulatory T cells were isolated from blood as CD4+CD25-high CD127-low cells. Receptors were amplified or captured by the immunoSEQ multiplex PCR assay. This immuneACCESS table, as held by TCRdb, lists in-frame sequences with V and J called but not all clones. Of the missing ones, under half trace to an unresolved V gene in checked studies; the others have no known cause. This sample holds roughly 19,000 clones; approximately 86% were observed only once. In total, the top ten clones hold 1.4% of the sample. This same sample was also part of a study on regulatory T cells. The second source states: The multiplex PCR used 52 forward TRBV primers and 13 reverse TRBJ primers, with assay-based and computational corrections for amplification bias.

Sequencing used Tregs sorted from blood. The receptors come from a human donor in good health.

This sequence joins TRBV5-1 and TRBJ2-4; perhaps D is TRBD1 or TRBD2 (6 bases each). The CDR3 is made up of 18 amino acids. CDR1 and CDR2 from the germline V gene are SGHRS and YFSETQ. Trimming removed 2 bases from V and 0 bases from J, with 18 bases in between. The CDR3, as DNA: TGCGCCAGCAGCTTCGGAGGGGGTAGCGGATTAGCCAAAAACATTCAGTACTTC. This translates into CASSFGGGSGLAKNIQYF.

The CDR3 loop is CASSLRGLAGSTQYF. Written as DNA, the CDR3 is TGTGCCAGCAGCTTAAGGGGACTAGCGGGTTCGACGCAGTATTTT. The rearrangement links TRBV7-9 to TRBJ2-3, with TRBD2 identical over 12 bases. This CDR3 contains 15 residues. Germline V CDR1 and CDR2: SEHNR, FQNEAQ (reference sequence). Trimming cost V 2 bases and J 9 bases; bases outside gene matches: 6.

The CDR3 DNA reads as TGTGCCAGCTCACCGGCCGGCGGCATTCAGTACTTC. As protein: CASSPAGGIQYF. V usage is TRBV18 and J usage is TRBJ2-4; D gene uncertain. Trimming stripped 3 bases from V and 9 bases from J, with 9 bases between. Germline CDR1 is KGHSH and CDR2 is LQKENI. This CDR3 region has 12 residues. Variable domain in full (rest from reference TRBV18 and TRBJ2-4): NAGVMQNPRHLVRRRGQEARLRCSPMKGHSHVYWYRQLPEEGLKFMVYLQKENIIDESGMPKERFSAEFPKEGPSILRIQQVVRGDSAAYFCASSPAGGIQYFGAGTRLSVL.

The chain has TRBV6-8 and TRBJ1-5, with D unclear. V dropped 7 bases and J dropped 0 bases, with 13 bases sitting between them. Looked up from germline, CDR1 is MNHGY and CDR2 is SAAAGT. This CDR3 is built from 15 residues. The CDR3 is CASKIRAYSNQPQHF. CDR3 sequence (DNA): TGTGCCAGCAAGATCCGGGCATATAGCAATCAGCCCCAGCATTTT.

Worth noting for this clone: In the same sample, other DNA sequences code for this CDR3. This chain uses TRBV5-1 with TRBJ1-2, with D possibly TRBD1 on 5 matching bases. Trimming took off 2 bases at V and 7 bases at J, with 9 bases between the two ends. The CDR3 has 12 amino acids. Germline values: CDR1 SGHRS, CDR2 YFSETQ. Written as DNA, the CDR3 is TGCGCCAGCAGCTTCGACAGAAGTGGCTACACCTTC. Its translation: CASSFDRSGYTF.